The T cell receptor (beta chain) under discussion was sequenced for a study of PD-L1 blockade in urothelial cancer. Study-level information: At 3 weeks after treatment start (second dose) and again at 6 weeks, blood was analyzed. Blood-derived samples held a median approximately 140,000 T cells. Whole-study results and caveats: Clones that were tumor-associated expanded more in the blood of durable-benefit patients at 3 weeks.

TCRdb's table, derived via immunoSEQ multiplex PCR, lists solely in-frame clones and lacks some. The sample records roughly 62,000 clones, roughly 87% being singletons. In regard to this clone: Its matching antigen is unknown.

This sample comprised PBMCs, obtained around atezolizumab (anti-PD-L1) treatment. The TCR originated in a man between 65 and 80 years old with urothelial cancer.

CDR3 sequence: CASSLGQENTEAFF. Here the CDR3 DNA reads TGCGCCAGCAGCTTGGGTCAGGAAAACACTGAAGCTTTCTTT. The chain joins TRBV5-1 to TRBJ1-1; D is undetermined. Trimming stripped 0 bases from V and 2 bases from J, with 8 bases between. The germline V gene has CDR1 SGHRS and CDR2 YFSETQ. The CDR3 contains 14 residues.